This record concerns one TCR beta chain sequence. Only one count was recorded for this clone. What antigen it recognizes has not been identified. No base quality values were provided; no much bigger clone lies one nucleotide off. Spanning cysteine to phenylalanine, the CDR3 consists of 13 amino acids. Only the CDR3 DNA is retained, 39 bases long and in frame from the first base. Per the germline V gene (reference sequence), GTSNPN is the CDR1 and SVGIG is the CDR2. At the junction V is shortened by 8 bases and J by 7 bases; bases outside the gene matches: 10. The data were taken from a study of cytomegalovirus exposure and HLA in healthy donors (TCRdb year 2017). Background for the entire study: An earlier analysis of roughly 610 of the donors reported 276 Gb of sequence data and 117 million unique TCR beta sequences obtained from around 180 million T cells. In addition to the first cohort of around 670 subjects, a separate validation cohort of under 150 different subjects was used. The aim of the study was to test whether cataloging public T cell receptors could identify signatures of past pathogen exposure. The number of donors typed differed by locus, with about 629-630 for A, B, C, DRB1 and DQB1, more than 500 for DQA1, under 610 for DPA1, and around 430 for DPB1. Rather than using new phenotypic data, the later analysis identified candidate immune exposures from TCR beta sequences and from how often those sequences occurred across donors. Of the 398 genotyped donors, 65% to 90% were placed in the genetic ancestry cluster associated with self-reported Caucasian donors. Both class I and class II loci were covered by HLA typing, at four-digit resolution. Because of strong linkage in the cohort, a few DR-DQ haplotypes were treated as single units for association and clustering. The T cell repertoires of 666 subjects were profiled by immunosequencing and related to cytomegalovirus serostatus. Donor age, sex, ethnicity and CMV serostatus were compiled alongside the repertoire data. An early release that covered 500 to 800 HLA-typed donors contained about 290 gigabases of sequencing data and tens of millions of unique TCR sequences. A later analysis re-analyzed previously published TCR beta repertoires from roughly 690 donors and added high-resolution HLA genotyping to study TCR occurrence patterns. A later genetic analysis used genome-wide SNP genotypes for about 65% of the roughly 670 donors, treating that subset as a discovery cohort. An earlier analysis of some 500 of the donors used high-throughput TCR beta sequencing to judge whether each TCR beta V gene segment behaved as functional or pseudogenic. Among roughly 400 genotyped donors of the cohort, an average of about 240,000 unique TCR beta nucleotide sequences were sequenced per donor, about a sixth of them non-productive. The study combined high-throughput TCR immunosequencing, statistical association of individual TCRs with disease status, and machine learning to predict cytomegalovirus infection status. All discovery cohort repertoires had been generated on a single sequencing platform.

The cohort comprised fewer than 750 healthy bone marrow donors. At the time of sampling, all cohort members were nominally healthy, though unrecorded immune exposures were likely present. The donor was CMV seronegative and belonged to the group of around 400 seronegative cohort members. Each donor provided a peripheral blood sample, and peripheral blood mononuclear cells were used for TCR beta sequencing. The Qiagen DNeasy Blood Extraction Kit was used to extract genomic DNA from the blood cell samples. General study outcomes and caveats: According to a later analysis, most CMV-associated TCR beta chains appeared to be HLA-restricted, and the HLA associations seemed to be driven largely by CMV exposure. Linkage disequilibrium might explain the correlated functional status among segregating V segments, but an unknown experimental factor could not be excluded. The authors suggested that the approach could potentially be extended to other disease states and immunological phenotypes. In vitro tests confirmed that a few of the cytomegalovirus-associated TCR beta chains recognize cytomegalovirus antigens. Sequencing depth was assumed to be roughly uniform across donors in the presence/absence analyses, though that assumption may not hold. The 87-base-pair reads could not distinguish some IMGT-functional V segments, including TRBV6-2 and TRBV6-3, so those segments were excluded. In the study, approximately 160 TCR beta chains were listed as associated with cytomegalovirus. A group of highly shared sequence variants was considered likely to be a technical artifact of the sequencing pipeline. Because HLA typing was unavailable for some donors at each locus, only the typed subset was used in association tests. In a later genetic analysis, fewer N-insertions in productive TCRs were reported among donors in an Asian-associated ancestry cluster than the approximately 630-donor mean. In a later analysis, 15,000 to 20,000 TCR beta sequences were associated with specific HLA alleles at a false discovery rate of 0.05. Because counts were too low, under 20 rarely observed V segments, including chromosome 9 orphons, were left out of the earlier analysis of several hundred of the donors. The cohort was sequenced for TCR beta chains only, and without alpha or paired-chain data the features that could be detected were limited. In a later analysis, HLA-associated TCR beta chains showed more clonal expansion and lower generation probabilities than non-associated chains that were equally common. The classifier was reported to diagnose cytomegalovirus status with high specificity and sensitivity in both the original cohort and the validation cohort. According to a later analysis, parvovirus B19, influenza, CMV and Epstein-Barr virus appeared linked to several top co-occurrence clusters. In a later genetic analysis, a missense DCLRE1C variant was associated with V-gene and J-gene trimming of TCR beta chains, and the association was replicated in an independent cohort. In a later analysis, the rate of TCR association differed among HLA loci, with DRB1 alleles having the most associated TCRs and HLA-C alleles having the fewest. In an earlier analysis of some 550 of the donors, most TCR beta V segments were observed in productive rearrangements about 87% or about 30% of the time, broadly matching IMGT annotations. Strong co-occurrence of HLA alleles, especially DR and DQ, made assigning TCR associations to individual alleles difficult. Across donors, most TCR sequences were observed very rarely, whereas some public TCRs were present in many individuals. Immune exposure information for the cohort was limited to CMV serostatus. A further reported finding was that TCR beta sequences accurately predicted the HLA-A and HLA-B alleles for most subjects in the first cohort.

The method behind the library was the immunoSEQ multiplex PCR assay. A mixture of 60 forward primers for TCR Vbeta segments and 13 reverse primers for TCR Jbeta segments was used in the multiplex PCR. Amplification of the CDR3 region of rearranged TCR beta genes was performed with a multiplex PCR assay on genomic DNA. Amplified TCR beta libraries were sequenced as 87-base-pair reads on the Illumina HiSeq System. In the source study's methods: A later analysis counted approximately 84 million unique TCR beta chains across the 666 repertoires, and approximately 11 million of these chains were shared by at least two donors. A nearest-neighbor algorithm error-corrected the raw reads and collapsed the reads into unique sequences, merging closely related sequences to remove PCR and sequencing errors. CDR3 sequences were aligned to IMGT reference sequences to assign V, D and J gene segments. For a sequence to be retained, a match of at least six nucleotides to both a V gene segment and a J gene segment was required. Rearrangements were classified as productive when the CDR3 lacked stop codons and remained in frame with V and J, and all other rearrangements were classified as non-productive. CDR3 was defined by IMGT convention, running from the second conserved V-encoded cysteine to the conserved J-encoded phenylalanine. The earlier analysis of 450 to 750 of the donors excluded any sequence lacking an unambiguous match to a single V gene segment. An earlier analysis of fewer than 750 of the donors classified V segments as functional when productive rearrangements were above 56.7% and as segregating when the standard deviation between donors was above 5%. A statistical classification framework was built for diagnosing cytomegalovirus status from the catalog of TCR beta chain sequences. In a later analysis, V and J genes were assigned by comparing TCR nucleotide sequences against IMGT/GENE-DB human TR gene sequences. A later analysis assigned CDR3 sequences and most-parsimonious VDJ recombination scenarios with the TCRdist pipeline. A later analysis defined each TCR beta chain by its CDR3 amino acid sequence plus V-gene family, and excluded reads lacking a unique V-gene family. To address suspected cross-contamination and a sequencing artifact, a later analysis removed 592 highly shared, low-generation-probability nucleotide sequences. A later analysis calculated a clonal expansion index for each public chain from normalized within-repertoire ranks of inferred template counts. In a later analysis, generation probabilities were computed using a VDJ recombination model fitted to out-of-frame rearrangements, and the results were checked against IGoR. A later analysis scored TCR-TCR, TCR-HLA and TCR-CMV co-occurrence with hypergeometric tests, applying a repertoire-size bias correction to TCR pairs. In a later analysis, false discovery rates were estimated by permuting HLA or CMV assignments 20 times. In a later analysis, co-occurring TCRs were grouped with DBSCAN, and TCRdist sequence similarity was added when clustering was performed within HLA-allele-positive subsets. For co-occurrence clustering, repertoires with fewer than 30,000 or more than 120,000 public chains were excluded, along with five repertoires with anomalous nucleotide sharing. TCRdb holds this immuneACCESS table with in-frame rearrangements only. Some clones are missing; in checked studies, unresolved V genes explain under half, and the rest has no known cause. The D gene and trimming were derived from the DNA, and the V and J assignments and clone size from that table. The sample table holds around 190,000 clones, of which approximately 80% were seen once. Of the sample, approximately 3% falls within the top ten clones.

The sequenced material came from PBMCs. The rearranged segments are TRBV30 and TRBJ2-7; TRBD1 matches 11 bases in the middle. The sequence derives from a woman aged 30 to 39 in good health and CMV-seronegative. Read as DNA, the sequence is TGTGCCGGGTCCTCCGGGACAGGGGGAGAGCAGTACTTC. The encoded protein is CAGSSGTGGEQYF.